A single sample is the source of the 8 T cell receptor beta chains below, sequenced in a study of cytomegalovirus exposure and HLA in healthy donors. In the PCR, 60 Vbeta and 13 Jbeta primers were used. Using immunoSEQ multiplex PCR, the repertoire was profiled, and TCRdb retains in-frame clones only, with some absent. Of around 300,000 clones in the sample, around four fifths are singletons; the top ten hold roughly 2%. The specimen was PBMCs. These TCRs come from a woman aged 40-49 years in good health and CMV-seropositive.

J is TRBJ2-1 and V is TRBV9; tentative D call: TRBD2 (6 bases). The germline gives CDR1 SGDLS, CDR2 YYNGEE. This CDR3 contains 18 residues. The V end lost 0 bases, the J end lost 2 bases, and 18 bases lay between the germline ends. In nucleotides, the CDR3 is TGTGCCAGCAGCGTAGGAGGGACGAAGCGGGCCGCCTACAATGAGCAGTTCTTC. Encoded protein: CASSVGGTKRAAYNEQFF.

This clone has a single count. The chain recombines TRBV29-1 with TRBJ2-1, with 10 nucleotides matching TRBD1. In germline, CDR1 is SQVTM, CDR2 ANQGSEA. The CDR3 extends over 14 amino acids. Here the CDR3 reads CSHAGTGAPLEQFF. The CDR3 DNA reads as TGCTCCCATGCCGGGACAGGGGCCCCATTGGAGCAGTTCTTC.

The chain couples TRBV29-1 to TRBJ2-1; the D gene is possibly TRBD1 (6 bases). The CDR3 is 12 amino acids. Germline V CDR1 and CDR2: SQVTM, ANQGSEA. V lost 3 bases, J lost 6 bases, and 9 bases lay in between. Here the CDR3 reads CSVDRGFNEQFF. CDR3 in DNA: TGCAGCGTTGACAGGGGTTTCAATGAGCAGTTCTTC.

The chain couples TRBV5-4 to TRBJ2-5; 8 nucleotides align to TRBD2. J was trimmed by 5 bases and V by 4 bases; bases with no gene match: 10. The germline gives CDR1 SGHNT, CDR2 YYREEE (reference sequence). The CDR3 is 15 residues long. CDR3 DNA sequence: TGTGCCAGCAGCACCTTCGAGCGGGAGTTTGAGACCCAGTACTTC. Translating gives CASSTFEREFETQYF.

This chain joins TRBV27 and TRBJ1-4; no clear D gene. The germline CDR1 and CDR2 sequences are MNHEY and SMNVEV (reference sequence). Trimming pared 5 bases from V and 8 bases from J, leaving 15 bases between. The CDR3 totals 14 residues. The CDR3 DNA reads as TGTGCCAGCAGTCCCCGGGGTCCTCGGGAAAAACTGTTTTTT. Its protein product is CASSPRGPREKLFF.

The V and J genes are TRBV14 and TRBJ2-5; D may be TRBD2 (5 bases). This CDR3 comprises 14 residues. Germline lookup yields CDR1 SGHDN and CDR2 FVKESK. Between the trimmed V and J ends, which lost 4 bases and 5 bases, there was a span of 14 bases. This CDR3 reads CASSLGSVAETQYF. Written as DNA, the CDR3 is TGTGCCAGCAGCCTTGGGAGCGTGGCGGAGACCCAGTACTTC. Combining the CDR3 with reference TRBV14 and TRBJ2-5 gives the whole variable domain EAGVTQFPSHSVIEKGQTVTLRCDPISGHDNLYWYRRVMGKEIKFLLHFVKESKQDESGMPNNRFLAERTGGTYSTLKVQPAELEDSGVYFCASSLGSVAETQYFGPGTRLLVL.

The gene calls are TRBV7-6 and TRBJ2-3; D may be TRBD2 (5 bases). The length of the CDR3 is 15 residues. Per the germline V gene, CDR1 is SGHVS and CDR2 is FNYEAQ. V dropped 5 bases and J dropped 5 bases, with 17 bases sitting between them. The CDR3 loop is CASSLTGFRGDTQYF. The CDR3 bases are TGTGCCAGCAGCCTAACGGGATTTCGGGGAGATACGCAGTATTTT.

CDR3 loop: CASSLNSEAYNEQFF. In DNA form, the CDR3 reads TGTGCCAGCAGTTTAAATAGCGAGGCCTACAATGAGCAGTTCTTC. The V gene is TRBV27, the J gene TRBJ2-1; TRBD2 might be the D (5 bases). Germline V gene lookup returns CDR1 MNHEY and CDR2 SMNVEV (reference sequence). V was pared by 2 bases and J by 2 bases, with 10 bases between. The CDR3 extends over 15 amino acids.